This passage covers 9 T cell receptor beta chains from one sample sequenced in a study of cytomegalovirus exposure and HLA in healthy donors. PCR was performed using 60 Vbeta and 13 Jbeta primers. TCRdb keeps only in-frame clones here, not all; method: immunoSEQ multiplex PCR. The data show about 180,000 clones, roughly 82% seen once. Sequenced: PBMCs. These receptor sequences come from a middle-aged man in good health and CMV-seronegative.

The sample holds a few counts of this clone. This chain links TRBV7-9 with TRBJ1-1; 8 bases agree with TRBD1. Trimming took 4 bases from V and 11 from J; bases not matched to a gene: 9. The CDR3 has 13 amino acids. Germline-derived CDR1 and CDR2 are SEHNR and FQNEAQ (reference sequence). This CDR3 reads CASSSTGGVRAFF. DNA for the CDR3: TGTGCCAGCAGCTCAACAGGGGGAGTACGGGCTTTCTTT.

The gene calls are TRBV4-3 and TRBJ2-1; D is undetermined. The germline V and J ends were trimmed by 4 bases and 12 bases, with 16 bases remaining between them. The germline CDR1 and CDR2 sequences are LGHNA and YSLEER. The CDR3 has 13 amino acids. In DNA form, the CDR3 reads TGCGCCAGCAGCCGACTCTATGGCGTCGGGCAGTTCTTC. This gives the protein CASSRLYGVGQFF.

The chain carries TRBV5-1 and TRBJ2-1, with TRBD2 matching over 8 bases. J was trimmed by 6 bases and V by 4 bases; bases with no gene match: 9. The CDR3 spans 15 residues. Looked up from germline, CDR1 is SGHRS and CDR2 is YFSETQ. The CDR3 loop is CASSAGLAFVNEQFF. The CDR3 nucleotides read TGCGCCAGCAGCGCCGGACTAGCTTTTGTCAATGAGCAGTTCTTC.

The chain joins TRBV9 to TRBJ2-1, with D maybe TRBD2 (6 bases). Trimming stripped 0 bases from V and 6 bases from J, with 13 bases between. The CDR3 length is 15 residues. Germline CDR1 and CDR2: SGDLS and YYNGEE. The CDR3 bases are TGTGCCAGCAGCGTAGCGAGGCTAGCGAGCAATGAGCAGTTCTTC. Residues: CASSVARLASNEQFF.

The chain carries TRBV7-9 and TRBJ2-3; TRBD2 agrees at 9 bases. The CDR3 consists of 15 residues. With V trimmed by 2 bases and J by 6 bases, 6 bases remained unmatched. Germline V gives CDR1 SEHNR, CDR2 FQNEAQ (reference sequence). The DNA for the CDR3 is TGTGCCAGCAGCTTATTTAGCGGGAGCGGGGATACGCAGTATTTT. As protein: CASSLFSGSGDTQYF.

This clone came up once. The gene calls are TRBV6-6 and TRBJ1-6, with unresolved D. The CDR3 sequence is 13 residues long. With 6 bases removed from V and 6 bases from J, the gap between germline ends came to 9 bases. Germline-derived CDR1 and CDR2 are MNHNY and SVGAGI (reference sequence). For the CDR3, the DNA is TGTGCCAGCAGCCGGGATTCTAATTCACCCCTCCACTTT. This gives the protein CASSRDSNSPLHF.

The gene calls are TRBV30 and TRBJ2-1; no definite D call. CDR3 length: 15 amino acids. Trimming removed 3 bases from V and 4 bases from J, with 16 bases in between. Germline lookup yields CDR1 GTSNPN and CDR2 SVGIG (reference sequence). CDR3: CAWSRRSQAYNEQFF. The CDR3 coding sequence is TGTGCCTGGAGCCGTAGAAGCCAGGCGTACAATGAGCAGTTCTTC.

The gene calls are TRBV6-1 and TRBJ2-7; the D is unclear. CDR1 is MNHNS and CDR2 is SASEGT in the germline V gene. V was cut by 1 base and J by 4 bases, with 5 bases left in between. The CDR3 has 12 residues. The CDR3: CASSEGGYEQYF. For the CDR3, the DNA is TGTGCCAGCAGTGAAGGCGGTTACGAGCAGTACTTC.

V is TRBV7-2 and J is TRBJ2-3; 13 bases are a match to TRBD2. This CDR3 has 17 amino acids. Per the germline V gene, CDR1 is SGHTA and CDR2 is FQGNSA. The J segment lost 6 bases and the V segment lost 3 bases, leaving 9 bases of the junction unmatched. For the CDR3, the DNA is TGTGCCAGCAGCTTCCCGGGACTAGCGGGAAGTTGGGATACGCAGTATTTT. As protein: CASSFPGLAGSWDTQYF.